The clone carrying this T cell receptor (beta chain) was recorded a few times. Time point specified: newly diagnosed GD, antithyroid drugs for less than 3 months. PBMC-derived RNA was used for the TCR library. The germline V gene has CDR1 MGHRA and CDR2 YSYEKL. The CDR3 is made up of 13 amino acids. V lost 6 bases, J lost 4 bases, and 12 bases lay in between. The sample comes from a study of regulatory T cells in long-lasting Graves disease. Sequencing libraries for TCR beta were prepared with iRepertoire HTBI primers and Arm-PCR of CDR3 regions. TCRdb re-called the multiplex PCR reads through MiXCR, storing one row per CDR3 protein. Among roughly 560,000 distinct CDR3 sequences listed, about 16% were seen once. These sequences were also reported in another study, on T cells in Graves' hyperthyroidism and ophthalmopathy. As that report states: Primed by the HTBI set, a first-round RT-PCR was run on the TCR CDR3.

The V and J genes are TRBV4-1 and TRBJ1-1; D unresolved. The receptor was isolated from a woman aged 35-65 years with Graves disease. The sample here was peripheral blood mononuclear cells (PBMCs), taken at new diagnosis, from a patient treated with antithyroid drugs. CDR3 loop: CASRQSLVTEAFF. Written as DNA, the CDR3 is TGCGCCAGCAGACAAAGTTTGGTCACTGAAGCTTTCTTT.